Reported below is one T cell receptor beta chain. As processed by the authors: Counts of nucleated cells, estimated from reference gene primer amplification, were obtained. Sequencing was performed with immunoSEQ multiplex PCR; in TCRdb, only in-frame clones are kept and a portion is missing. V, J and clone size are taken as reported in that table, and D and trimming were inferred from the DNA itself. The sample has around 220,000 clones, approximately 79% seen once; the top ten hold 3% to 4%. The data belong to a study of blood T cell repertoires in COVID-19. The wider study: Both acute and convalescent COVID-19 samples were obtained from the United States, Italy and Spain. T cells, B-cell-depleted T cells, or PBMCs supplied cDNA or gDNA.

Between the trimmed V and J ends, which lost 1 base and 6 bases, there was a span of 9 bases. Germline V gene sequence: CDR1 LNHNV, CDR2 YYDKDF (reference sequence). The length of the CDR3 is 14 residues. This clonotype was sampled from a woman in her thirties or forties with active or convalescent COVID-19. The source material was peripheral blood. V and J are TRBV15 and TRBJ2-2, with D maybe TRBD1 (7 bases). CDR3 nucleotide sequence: TGTGCCACCAGCAGAGTCAGGGGGGCCGGGGAGCTGTTTTTT. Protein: CATSRVRGAGELFF.